Each of the 29 T cell receptor beta chains below was sequenced from the same sample in a study of blood T cell repertoires in COVID-19. Clones were read by immunoSEQ multiplex PCR, and TCRdb kept only the in-frame ones, dropping some. The sample yields under 300,000 clones, around nine tenths seen once. The specimen was peripheral blood. The receptors shown here come from a woman aged 40 to 49 who had recovered from COVID-19.

Many counts were recorded for this clone. The chain carries TRBV19 and TRBJ1-5; tentatively, D is TRBD1 (5 bases). Deletions cut 6 bases from V and 2 bases from J, with 14 bases between. Per germline, CDR1 LNHDA and CDR2 SQIVND (reference sequence). This CDR3 region has 15 residues. This CDR3 reads CASRPWGGGNQPQHF. In nucleotides, the CDR3 is TGTGCCAGTAGACCGTGGGGGGGAGGCAATCAGCCCCAGCATTTT.

The V gene is TRBV15, the J gene TRBJ2-7, with D possibly TRBD1 on 6 matching bases. This CDR3 contains 16 residues. Germline CDR1 is LNHNV and CDR2 is YYDKDF (reference sequence). Trimming took off 0 bases at V and 2 bases at J, with 14 bases between the two ends. In DNA form, the CDR3 reads TGTGCCACCAGCAGAGATCTACGTGGGGGCGCCTACGAGCAGTACTTC. Its protein is CATSRDLRGGAYEQYF.

V gene TRBV29-1 combines with J gene TRBJ2-3; TRBD2 agrees at 10 bases. Germline V gene lookup returns CDR1 SQVTM and CDR2 ANQGSEA. The V and J ends lost 6 bases and 1 base, in that order; junction bases with no gene match: 7. There are 15 residues in the CDR3. The chain's CDR3 is CSVRAGTSGTDTQYF. For the CDR3, the DNA is TGCAGCGTCAGGGCCGGGACTAGCGGCACAGATACGCAGTATTTT.

The rearrangement joins TRBV27 to TRBJ2-1; D is undetermined. The germline gives CDR1 MNHEY, CDR2 SMNVEV (reference sequence). V gave up 6 bases and J gave up 3 bases, with 12 bases separating them. The CDR3 loop spans 14 amino acids. CDR3 nucleotide sequence: TGTGCCAGCAGCGAAGCAGGTCTCTACAATGAGCAGTTCTTC. As protein: CASSEAGLYNEQFF.

For the CDR3, the DNA is TGTGCCAGCAGCTTAAGGGAGACGGGAGACACCATATATTTT. Its protein is CASSLRETGDTIYF. This rearrangement joins TRBV7-9 to TRBJ1-3; D gene ambiguous. The V gene's germline CDR1 is SEHNR and CDR2 FQNEAQ (reference sequence). V was trimmed by 2 bases and J by 8 bases, leaving 13 bases between them. The CDR3 contains 14 residues.

This clone was recorded once. V usage is TRBV11-1 and J usage is TRBJ1-2, with 9 nucleotides matching TRBD1. The germline gives CDR1 SGHAT, CDR2 FQDESV (reference sequence). V dropped 5 bases and J dropped 3; count of bases not matched to a gene: 7. CDR3 length equals 15 residues. CDR3 sequence (DNA): TGTGCCAGCAGCCAAGTCAGGGACAGGGACTATGGCTACACCTTC. It is translated as CASSQVRDRDYGYTF. Filled out from reference TRBV11-1 and TRBJ1-2, the complete variable domain reads EAEVAQSPRYKITEKSQAVAFWCDPISGHATLYWYRQILGQGPELLVQFQDESVVDDSQLPKDRFSAERLKGVDSTLKIQPAELGDSAMYLCASSQVRDRDYGYTFGSGTRLTVV.

The chain couples TRBV7-3 to TRBJ2-3; 14 positions agree with TRBD2. The ends lost 5 bases at V and 0 bases at J; junction bases unmatched: 13. There are 20 residues in the CDR3. Germline loops: CDR1 SGHTA, CDR2 FQGTGA. In DNA, the CDR3 is TGTGCCAGCAGCCGGGGACTAGCGGGGGACTCATTCCTTAGCACAGATACGCAGTATTTT. Its translation: CASSRGLAGDSFLSTDTQYF.

The V gene is TRBV5-1, the J gene TRBJ2-3, with TRBD2 as a possible D gene (5 bases). CDR1 and CDR2 (germline): SGHRS, YFSETQ. This CDR3 region has 15 residues. Trimming pared 4 bases from V and 4 bases from J, leaving 16 bases between. CDR3 sequence reads: CASSRRGPAPDTQYF. The DNA of the CDR3 is TGCGCCAGCAGCCGAAGAGGGCCTGCCCCAGATACGCAGTATTTT. The variable domain in full, with the rest retrieved from reference TRBV5-1 and TRBJ2-3, is KAGVTQTPRYLIKTRGQQVTLSCSPISGHRSVSWYQQTPGQGLQFLFEYFSETQRNKGNFPGRFSGRQFSNSRSEMNVSTLELGDSALYLCASSRRGPAPDTQYFGPGTRLTVL.

The table lists this clone with many counts. The V and J genes are TRBV2 and TRBJ2-3; TRBD1 matches at 9 bases. This CDR3 spans 14 amino acids. Trimming cost V 8 bases and J 4 bases; bases outside gene matches: 7. Germline lookup yields CDR1 SNHLY and CDR2 FYNNEI. DNA for the CDR3: TGTGCCAGCGGCGGACAGGGGATGGCAGATACGCAGTATTTT. Translated: CASGGQGMADTQYF. Based on the CDR3 plus reference TRBV2 and TRBJ2-3, the full variable domain is EPEVTQTPSHQVTQMGQEVILRCVPISNHLYFYWYRQILGQKVEFLVSFYNNEISEKSEIFDDQFSVERPDGSNFTLKIRSTKLEDSAMYFCASGGQGMADTQYFGPGTRLTVL.

The genes are TRBV5-1 and TRBJ2-3; tentatively, D is TRBD2 (7 bases). CDR3 length: 16 amino acids. V lost 4 bases and J lost 2, with 17 bases in between. The germline CDR1 and CDR2 sequences are SGHRS and YFSETQ. The chain's CDR3 is CASSPSPGGFTDTQYF. For the CDR3, the DNA is TGCGCCAGCAGCCCCTCGCCGGGGGGCTTCACAGATACGCAGTATTTT.

The chain carries TRBV21-1 and TRBJ2-2; the tabulated D call, TRBD2, remains unverified against the DNA. TRBV21-1 is a pseudogene locus. The CDR3 loop spans 22 amino acids. CDR3: CASSIRSRIQGLAGGYTGELFF. The CDR3, as DNA: TGTGCCAGCAGCATCAGATCAAGAATACAGGGACTAGCGGGGGGTTACACCGGGGAGCTGTTTTTT.

J is TRBJ2-7 and V is TRBV5-1; TRBD1 might be the D (6 bases). Germline CDR1 and CDR2: SGHRS and YFSETQ. The CDR3 extends over 13 amino acids. The V end lost 4 bases, the J end lost 4 bases, and 12 bases lay between the germline ends. This CDR3 reads CASSIWTEYEQYF. DNA for the CDR3: TGCGCCAGCAGCATCTGGACAGAATACGAGCAGTACTTC. The variable domain in full, completed from reference TRBV5-1 and TRBJ2-7, reads KAGVTQTPRYLIKTRGQQVTLSCSPISGHRSVSWYQQTPGQGLQFLFEYFSETQRNKGNFPGRFSGRQFSNSRSEMNVSTLELGDSALYLCASSIWTEYEQYFGPGTRLTVT.

This clone was seen just once. The genes are TRBV20-1 and TRBJ2-1, with a weak D call TRBD2 (6 bases). The germline gives CDR1 DFQATT, CDR2 SNEGSKA (reference sequence). The V gene lost 3 bases and the J gene lost 4 bases, with 13 bases spanning the gap. The CDR3 contains 14 residues. The CDR3 reads CSASSGGIYNEQFF. The CDR3 region has the DNA TGCAGTGCTAGTTCTGGCGGGATTTACAATGAGCAGTTCTTC.

This chain connects TRBV2 to TRBJ2-5, with TRBD2 matching 11 bases. After removal of 11 bases from V and 1 base from J, the junction contained 6 bases not matched to a gene. Germline lookup yields CDR1 SNHLY and CDR2 FYNNEI. The CDR3 is 14 residues long. Written as DNA, the CDR3 is TGTGCCCGTAGCGGGGGGGCCTCCCAAGAGACCCAGTACTTC. Its translation: CARSGGASQETQYF. Together with reference TRBV2 and TRBJ2-5, the CDR3 gives the full variable domain: EPEVTQTPSHQVTQMGQEVILRCVPISNHLYFYWYRQILGQKVEFLVSFYNNEISEKSEIFDDQFSVERPDGSNFTLKIRSTKLEDSAMYFCARSGGASQETQYFGPGTRLLVL.

This sequence joins TRBV11-2 and TRBJ2-3, with 9 bases fitting TRBD2. Germline V CDR1 and CDR2: SGHAT, FQNNGV. This CDR3 spans 18 amino acids. The ends lost 4 bases at V and 0 bases at J; junction bases unmatched: 11. The CDR3 sequence: CASSSGLLAGVSTDTQYF. The CDR3 nucleotides read TGTGCCAGCAGCTCGGGCCTCTTAGCGGGGGTTAGCACAGATACGCAGTATTTT.

V gene TRBV24-1 combines with J gene TRBJ2-3, with TRBD2 matching 14 bases. CDR1 is KGHDR, CDR2 SFDVKD, per germline. The CDR3 length is 16 residues. Trimming at V came to 3 bases and at J to 8 bases, leaving 6 bases not matched to a gene. The CDR3 sequence is CATSDPTSGGGGTQYF. As DNA, the CDR3 is TGTGCCACCAGTGATCCGACTAGCGGGGGGGGTGGTACGCAGTATTTT.

This chain links TRBV7-9 with TRBJ2-1; 7 positions match TRBD2. J lost 9 bases, V lost 3 bases, and 5 bases had no gene match. Germline CDR1 SEHNR, CDR2 FQNEAQ (reference sequence). This CDR3 spans 13 amino acids. The CDR3 region has the DNA TGTGCCAGCAGCTTTAGCGGCGGGAGTGAGCAGTTCTTC. Amino acid sequence: CASSFSGGSEQFF.

This chain links TRBV2 with TRBJ2-7; TRBD2 agrees at 11 bases. CDR3 size: 15 residues. Germline loops: CDR1 SNHLY, CDR2 FYNNEI. The ends lost 7 bases at V and 0 bases at J; junction bases unmatched: 5. This CDR3 reads CASKLAGVSSYEQYF. The CDR3 coding sequence is TGTGCCAGCAAACTAGCGGGAGTGAGCTCCTACGAGCAGTACTTC.

This clone was counted a single time. The J gene is TRBJ2-7, the V gene TRBV6-5, with 10 bases lining up with TRBD1. J was trimmed by 6 bases and V by 4 bases; bases with no gene match: 9. Germline V lookup: CDR1 MNHEY, CDR2 SVGAGI. The CDR3 runs 15 residues. Here the CDR3 reads CASSSAGTGAGEQYF. The CDR3 DNA reads as TGTGCCAGCAGTTCGGCCGGGACAGGGGCAGGCGAGCAGTACTTC.

The CDR3 spells CASSSIRWAGGHTDTQYF. The CDR3 DNA follows: TGTGCCAGCTCATCTATCCGATGGGCGGGGGGACACACAGATACGCAGTATTTT. The J gene is TRBJ2-3, the V gene TRBV18; TRBD2 aligns across 8 bases. Germline loops: CDR1 KGHSH, CDR2 LQKENI. The J segment lost 2 bases and the V segment lost 5 bases, leaving 15 bases of the junction unmatched. This CDR3 spans 18 amino acids.

This chain joins TRBV15 and TRBJ1-5, with a weak D call TRBD1 (5 bases). V shed 3 bases and J shed 1 base, with 16 bases lying between them. Germline V gene sequence: CDR1 LNHNV, CDR2 YYDKDF (reference sequence). CDR3 size: 17 residues. The CDR3 bases are TGTGCCACCAGCAGTTCAGCAAAATGGGGCAGCAATCAGCCCCAGCATTTT. Translated, it gives CATSSSAKWGSNQPQHF.

This clone was detected only once. The genes are TRBV6-1 and TRBJ2-2; 10 bases are shared with TRBD2. This CDR3 is built from 15 residues. Germline CDR1 and CDR2: MNHNS and SASEGT. J was trimmed by 4 bases and V by 6 bases; bases with no gene match: 5. The CDR3 DNA reads TGTGCCAGCAGGGGACTAGCGAGACTCACCGGGGAGCTGTTTTTT. The encoded protein is CASRGLARLTGELFF.

The chain links TRBV9 to TRBJ2-1; no definite D call. CDR1 is SGDLS and CDR2 is YYNGEE in the germline V gene. With 0 bases removed from V and 0 bases from J, the gap between germline ends came to 4 bases. This CDR3 spans 14 amino acids. The CDR3 loop is CASSVASSYNEQFF. CDR3 sequence (DNA): TGTGCCAGCAGCGTAGCCAGCTCCTACAATGAGCAGTTCTTC.

The chain recombines TRBV27 with TRBJ1-6, with TRBD1 matching over 8 bases. Germline values: CDR1 MNHEY, CDR2 SMNVEV (reference sequence). The CDR3 covers 16 residues. V dropped 5 bases and J dropped 6; count of bases not matched to a gene: 9. The CDR3 sequence: CASSPQGALGNSPLHF. The DNA for the CDR3 is TGTGCCAGCAGTCCGCAGGGGGCCCTCGGTAATTCACCCCTCCACTTT.

The rearrangement links TRBV7-2 to TRBJ1-5; D remains ambiguous. V was clipped by 4 bases and J by 0 bases, with 13 bases between them. Germline V gene data show CDR1 as SGHTA and CDR2 as FQGNSA. The CDR3 covers 16 residues. The CDR3 is CASSSDAVYSNQPQHF. The CDR3 coding sequence is TGTGCCAGCAGCTCAGACGCGGTATATAGCAATCAGCCCCAGCATTTT.

The rearrangement links TRBV19 to TRBJ1-2; possible D gene TRBD1, 5 bases. This CDR3 has 12 amino acids. Germline values: CDR1 LNHDA, CDR2 SQIVND (reference sequence). The V end lost 7 bases, the J end lost 4 bases, and 10 bases lay between the germline ends. CDR3 sequence (DNA): TGTGCCAGTAAGAAGGGACTCTATGGCTACACCTTC. Its translation is CASKKGLYGYTF.

This chain links TRBV29-1 with TRBJ2-7; TRBD1 aligns across 7 bases. The germline V gene encodes CDR1 SQVTM and CDR2 ANQGSEA. This CDR3 spans 14 amino acids. V gave up 6 bases and J gave up 0 bases; unmatched junction bases: 8. The CDR3 bases are TGCAGCGTGGTTGGACAGGCTGGCTCCTACGAGCAGTACTTC. This codes for CSVVGQAGSYEQYF.

CDR3 in amino acids: CASSQDGGGSNTGELFF. The CDR3 bases are TGCGCCAGCAGCCAAGATGGAGGGGGCTCGAACACCGGGGAGCTGTTTTTT. The rearrangement joins TRBV4-3 to TRBJ2-2, with a tentative D call TRBD1 (7 bases). The germline V gene encodes CDR1 LGHNA and CDR2 YSLEER. The CDR3 runs to 17 residues. Trimming left V 0 bases short and J 0 bases short, with 11 bases between.

This chain links TRBV5-6 with TRBJ1-2; no firm D call. Germline-derived CDR1 and CDR2 are SGHDT and YYEEEE. Trimming shortened V by 4 bases and J by 3 bases, and 19 bases separated the two germline ends. CDR3 length: 16 residues. The CDR3 DNA follows: TGTGCCAGCAGCCCTCTCTCCGCGGGGTTGGACTATGGCTACACCTTC. As protein: CASSPLSAGLDYGYTF.